A selection of T cell receptor beta chains follows, all from one sample in a study of blood T cell repertoires in COVID-19. Sequencing used immunoSEQ multiplex PCR; TCRdb keeps in-frame clones, though not all of them. The data contain a few hundred thousand clones, approximately 88% of them seen just once; the ten biggest clones take up approximately 3%. The source material was peripheral blood. These receptors all come from a woman aged 30 to 39 with COVID-19, enrolled during active disease. Each CDR3 is given with its conserved first and last residue. The D gene is left open where the match is weak. Not every row has a clone size; where given, it reads once, few, many or a size class.

clone size: NA
V gene: TRBV6-5
J gene: TRBJ1-3
D gene: TRBD1
CDR3 protein: CASSRDSSIIYF
CDR3 DNA: TGTGCCAGCAGCCGGGACAGTTCGATCATATATTTT

clone size: NA
V gene: TRBV9
J gene: TRBJ1-2
D gene: NA
CDR3 protein: CASSAVSYGYTF
CDR3 DNA: TGTGCCAGCAGCGCGGTTTCCTATGGCTACACCTTC

clone size: NA
V gene: TRBV30
J gene: TRBJ2-3
D gene: TRBD1
CDR3 protein: CASDPGQGTDTQYF
CDR3 DNA: TGTGCCTCCGACCCGGGACAGGGAACAGATACGCAGTATTTT

clone size: few
V gene: TRBV12-3/TRBV12-4
J gene: TRBJ2-3
D gene: NA
CDR3 protein: CASSLGLFLTQYF
CDR3 DNA: TGTGCCAGCAGTCTTGGACTCTTCCTCACGCAGTATTTT

clone size: NA
V gene: TRBV18
J gene: TRBJ1-1
D gene: NA
CDR3 protein: CASSPRELIAEAFF
CDR3 DNA: TGTGCCAGCTCACCCCGGGAACTTATAGCTGAAGCTTTCTTT

clone size: NA
V gene: TRBV4-1
J gene: TRBJ2-7
D gene: NA
CDR3 protein: CASSQALGAANAYEQYF
CDR3 DNA: TGCGCCAGCAGCCAAGCGTTGGGGGCAGCGAATGCCTACGAGCAGTACTTC

clone size: NA
V gene: TRBV2
J gene: TRBJ2-1
D gene: TRBD2
CDR3 protein: CASSGDSGADNEQFF
CDR3 DNA: TGTGCCAGCAGTGGAGATAGCGGGGCGGACAATGAGCAGTTCTTC

clone size: NA
V gene: TRBV28
J gene: TRBJ2-7
D gene: TRBD1
CDR3 protein: CASSFGQGPEQYF
CDR3 DNA: TGTGCCAGCAGTTTTGGACAGGGCCCCGAGCAGTACTTC

clone size: NA
V gene: TRBV2
J gene: TRBJ1-2
D gene: TRBD1
CDR3 protein: CAQAPGQNYGYTF
CDR3 DNA: TGTGCCCAAGCACCGGGACAGAACTATGGCTACACCTTC

clone size: NA
V gene: TRBV9
J gene: TRBJ2-3
D gene: NA
CDR3 protein: CASSGTSFNYPRATQYF
CDR3 DNA: TGTGCCAGCAGTGGAACTAGCTTTAATTACCCCAGGGCTACGCAGTATTTT

clone size: NA
V gene: TRBV5-1
J gene: TRBJ1-4
D gene: TRBD1
CDR3 protein: CASSLGSTGDEKLFF
CDR3 DNA: TGCGCCAGCAGCTTAGGTTCGACAGGGGATGAAAAACTGTTTTTT

clone size: NA
V gene: TRBV12-3/TRBV12-4
J gene: TRBJ2-2
D gene: NA
CDR3 protein: CASTHRNTGELFF
CDR3 DNA: TGTGCCAGCACCCACAGGAACACCGGGGAGCTGTTTTTT

clone size: NA
V gene: TRBV5-1
J gene: TRBJ2-7
D gene: NA
CDR3 protein: CASSLLQAGSYEQYF
CDR3 DNA: TGCGCCAGCAGCTTGCTTCAGGCGGGGTCCTACGAGCAGTACTTC

clone size: few
V gene: TRBV21-1
J gene: TRBJ1-1
D gene: NA
CDR3 protein: CASSAQKMNTEAFF
CDR3 DNA: TGTGCCAGCAGCGCCCAGAAAATGAACACTGAAGCTTTCTTT

clone size: NA
V gene: TRBV11-2
J gene: TRBJ2-5
D gene: NA
CDR3 protein: CASSLELAPGETQYF
CDR3 DNA: TGTGCCAGCAGCTTAGAGTTGGCCCCCGGGGAGACCCAGTACTTC

clone size: NA
V gene: TRBV19
J gene: TRBJ2-5
D gene: TRBD2
CDR3 protein: CASSISRAGGLVQETQYF
CDR3 DNA: TGTGCCAGTAGTATCTCTCGAGCGGGGGGGCTTGTCCAAGAGACCCAGTACTTC

clone size: NA
V gene: TRBV4-3
J gene: TRBJ1-1
D gene: NA
CDR3 protein: CASSPGPWTDGVNTEAFF
CDR3 DNA: TGCGCCAGCAGCCCGGGGCCATGGACAGACGGCGTGAACACTGAAGCTTTCTTT

clone size: NA
V gene: TRBV28
J gene: TRBJ2-5
D gene: NA
CDR3 protein: CASSPRTHRETQYF
CDR3 DNA: TGTGCCAGCAGTCCCCGGACTCACCGAGAGACCCAGTACTTC

clone size: NA
V gene: TRBV5-4
J gene: TRBJ2-2
D gene: TRBD1
CDR3 protein: CASSLDSGQGVWDGELFF
CDR3 DNA: TGTGCCAGCAGCCTGGACAGTGGACAGGGTGTTTGGGACGGGGAGCTGTTTTTT

clone size: NA
V gene: TRBV7-9
J gene: TRBJ2-1
D gene: TRBD2
CDR3 protein: CASSLGSGREDEQFF
CDR3 DNA: TGTGCCAGCAGCTTAGGGAGCGGGAGAGAGGATGAGCAGTTCTTC

clone size: NA
V gene: TRBV4-1
J gene: TRBJ2-3
D gene: NA
CDR3 protein: CASSPTHTDTQYF
CDR3 DNA: TGCGCCAGCAGCCCGACTCACACAGATACGCAGTATTTT

clone size: NA
V gene: TRBV29-1
J gene: TRBJ2-1
D gene: NA
CDR3 protein: CSVEQVSYNEQFF
CDR3 DNA: TGCAGCGTTGAACAGGTTTCCTACAATGAGCAGTTCTTC

clone size: NA
V gene: TRBV24-1
J gene: TRBJ1-2
D gene: NA
CDR3 protein: CATSAQGNYGYTF
CDR3 DNA: TGTGCCACCAGTGCCCAGGGAAACTATGGCTACACCTTC

clone size: NA
V gene: TRBV5-4
J gene: TRBJ2-1
D gene: NA
CDR3 protein: CASSLWGDEQFF
CDR3 DNA: TGTGCCAGCAGCTTGTGGGGGGATGAGCAGTTCTTC

clone size: NA
V gene: TRBV19
J gene: TRBJ2-5
D gene: NA
CDR3 protein: CASSIGAGVEETQYF
CDR3 DNA: TGTGCCAGTAGTATCGGGGCAGGGGTTGAAGAGACCCAGTACTTC

clone size: NA
V gene: TRBV18
J gene: TRBJ1-2
D gene: NA
CDR3 protein: CASSPKPGQSYPNYGYTF
CDR3 DNA: TGTGCCAGCTCACCTAAACCGGGACAAAGTTACCCTAACTATGGCTACACCTTC

clone size: once
V gene: TRBV7-2
J gene: TRBJ2-3
D gene: NA
CDR3 protein: CASSADYSTDTQYF
CDR3 DNA: TGTGCCAGCAGCGCGGACTATAGCACAGATACGCAGTATTTT

clone size: NA
V gene: TRBV7-7
J gene: TRBJ2-7
D gene: TRBD1
CDR3 protein: CASSPGQGYEQYF
CDR3 DNA: TGTGCTAGCAGCCCGGGACAGGGCTACGAGCAGTACTTC

clone size: NA
V gene: TRBV6-1
J gene: TRBJ1-1
D gene: NA
CDR3 protein: CASSDYRHSEAFF
CDR3 DNA: TGTGCCAGCAGTGATTACAGGCACAGTGAAGCTTTCTTT

clone size: NA
V gene: TRBV5-1
J gene: TRBJ2-7
D gene: TRBD1
CDR3 protein: CASSLLPGQTSYEQYF
CDR3 DNA: TGCGCCAGCAGCTTACTCCCGGGACAGACCTCCTACGAGCAGTACTTC

clone size: NA
V gene: TRBV4-3
J gene: TRBJ2-5
D gene: TRBD2
CDR3 protein: CASSQELGGTNDQETQYF
CDR3 DNA: TGCGCCAGCAGCCAAGAGTTAGGTGGGACTAACGACCAAGAGACCCAGTACTTC

clone size: NA
V gene: TRBV5-1
J gene: TRBJ2-3
D gene: TRBD2
CDR3 protein: CASSTGLAESTDTQYF
CDR3 DNA: TGCGCCAGCAGCACGGGGCTAGCGGAGAGCACAGATACGCAGTATTTT

clone size: few
V gene: TRBV5-5
J gene: TRBJ1-1
D gene: NA
CDR3 protein: CASTSRWGGTSEAFF
CDR3 DNA: TGTGCCAGCACCTCCCGCTGGGGGGGGACGTCTGAAGCTTTCTTT

clone size: NA
V gene: TRBV9
J gene: TRBJ2-2
D gene: NA
CDR3 protein: CASSVQGTTNTGELFF
CDR3 DNA: TGTGCCAGCAGCGTACAGGGGACCACGAACACCGGGGAGCTGTTTTTT

clone size: NA
V gene: TRBV11-2
J gene: TRBJ2-2
D gene: TRBD2
CDR3 protein: CASSSMMWAGEDGELFF
CDR3 DNA: TGTGCCAGCAGCTCAATGATGTGGGCGGGAGAGGACGGGGAGCTGTTTTTT

clone size: few
V gene: TRBV5-4
J gene: TRBJ1-3
D gene: NA
CDR3 protein: CASSFGASWGNTIYF
CDR3 DNA: TGTGCCAGCAGCTTTGGGGCATCGTGGGGAAACACCATATATTTT

clone size: NA
V gene: TRBV7-2
J gene: TRBJ2-2
D gene: TRBD1
CDR3 protein: CASSFGWTGSGELFF
CDR3 DNA: TGTGCCAGCAGCTTTGGTTGGACAGGCTCCGGGGAGCTGTTTTTT

clone size: NA
V gene: TRBV7-9
J gene: TRBJ1-1
D gene: NA
CDR3 protein: CASRAPSGTEAFF
CDR3 DNA: TGTGCCAGCAGAGCTCCGTCGGGTACTGAAGCTTTCTTT

clone size: NA
V gene: TRBV6-5
J gene: TRBJ2-1
D gene: TRBD1
CDR3 protein: CASSYTTGQVYNEQFF
CDR3 DNA: TGTGCCAGCAGTTACACGACGGGACAGGTCTACAATGAGCAGTTCTTC

clone size: NA
V gene: TRBV6-2/TRBV6-3
J gene: TRBJ1-1
D gene: NA
CDR3 protein: CASSYYGRGNTEAFF
CDR3 DNA: TGTGCCAGCAGTTATTACGGCAGGGGGAACACTGAAGCTTTCTTT

clone size: NA
V gene: TRBV19
J gene: TRBJ1-2
D gene: TRBD1
CDR3 protein: CASSMQGAEAGYGYTF
CDR3 DNA: TGTGCCAGTAGTATGCAGGGGGCGGAGGCCGGCTATGGCTACACCTTC

clone size: NA
V gene: TRBV18
J gene: TRBJ2-3
D gene: NA
CDR3 protein: CASSPKGTDTQYF
CDR3 DNA: TGTGCCAGCTCACCAAAGGGGACAGATACGCAGTATTTT